The sequence of this TCR beta chain was determined in a study of T-cell memory formation after mild COVID-19. Study-wide results and caveats: Clones shrinking from day 15 to 85 showed even CD4/CD8 mixes; later expanders tilted CD4+.

From the 5' RACE reads, TCRdb called clonotypes with MiXCR, one entry per CDR3 protein. Among over 150,000 distinct CDR3 sequences listed, over 10% were seen once. Worth noting for this clonotype: As yet, its antigen is unknown.

The CDR3 runs to 16 residues. The V gene lost 6 bases and the J gene lost 0 bases, with 18 bases spanning the gap. Germline lookup yields CDR1 MNHEY and CDR2 SVGEGT. Sequenced input: PBMCs or a T cell subset sorted from them (not recorded which). This TCR was recovered from a man younger than 35 who had mild COVID-19 (a few samples of this study predate the infection). Cell type and time point are not known. The chain is built from TRBV6-2 or TRBV6-3 and TRBJ2-7; D not certain. This CDR3 reads CASSSSQGSGSYEQYF. The CDR3, as DNA: TGTGCCAGCAGCTCCTCACAAGGTTCGGGCTCCTACGAGCAGTACTTC.